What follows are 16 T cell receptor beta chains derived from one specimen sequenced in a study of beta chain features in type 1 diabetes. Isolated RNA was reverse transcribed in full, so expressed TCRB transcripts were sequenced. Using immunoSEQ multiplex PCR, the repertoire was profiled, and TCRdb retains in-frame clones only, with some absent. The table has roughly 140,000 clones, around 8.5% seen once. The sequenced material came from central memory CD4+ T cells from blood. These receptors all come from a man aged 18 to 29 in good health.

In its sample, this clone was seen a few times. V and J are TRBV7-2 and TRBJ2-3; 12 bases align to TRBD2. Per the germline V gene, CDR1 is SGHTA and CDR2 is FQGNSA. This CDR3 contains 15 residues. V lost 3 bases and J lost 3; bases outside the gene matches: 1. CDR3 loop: CASSLTSGRTDTQYF. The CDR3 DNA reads TGTGCCAGCAGCTTGACTAGCGGGAGAACAGATACGCAGTATTTT.

Here the CDR3 reads CASSPQWGGGNTIYF. The CDR3 DNA is TGTGCCAGCAGCCCCCAGTGGGGGGGAGGAAACACCATATATTTT. J is TRBJ1-3 and V is TRBV7-2; weak D call: TRBD1 (5 bases). Germline V gives CDR1 SGHTA, CDR2 FQGNSA. The CDR3 runs 15 residues. The V end was cut by 5 bases, the J end by 4 bases, with 15 bases between.

The CDR3 region is CASSLGVQGIYEQYF. The CDR3 DNA sequence: TGTGCCAGCAGCTTAGGTGTTCAGGGGATCTACGAGCAGTACTTC. The chain employs TRBV7-2 and TRBJ2-7, with TRBD1 as a possible D gene (6 bases). The V gene lost 1 base and the J gene lost 3 bases, with 13 bases spanning the gap. Looked up from germline, CDR1 is SGHTA and CDR2 is FQGNSA. The CDR3 is made up of 15 amino acids. Full variable domain (outside the CDR3, taken from reference TRBV7-2 and TRBJ2-7): GAGVSQSPSNKVTEKGKDVELRCDPISGHTALYWYRQSLGQGLEFLIYFQGNSAPDKSGLPSDRFSAERTGGSVSTLTIQRTQQEDSAVYLCASSLGVQGIYEQYFGPGTRLTVT.

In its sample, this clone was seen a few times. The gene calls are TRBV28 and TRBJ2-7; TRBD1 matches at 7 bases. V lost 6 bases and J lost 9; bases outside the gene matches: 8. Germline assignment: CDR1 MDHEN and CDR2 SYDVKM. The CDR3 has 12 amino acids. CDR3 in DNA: TGTGCCAGCAGCCAGGGGGTTAGGGTGCAGTACTTC. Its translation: CASSQGVRVQYF.

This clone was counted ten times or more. CDR3 loop: CASSYSINGNNEQFF. CDR3 in DNA: TGTGCCAGCAGTTACTCGATAAATGGCAACAATGAGCAGTTCTTC. The J gene is TRBJ2-1, the V gene TRBV6-5; unclear D gene. The germline CDR1 and CDR2 sequences are MNHEY and SVGAGI. Trimming took off 0 bases at V and 5 bases at J, with 11 bases between the two ends. The CDR3 is 15 amino acids.

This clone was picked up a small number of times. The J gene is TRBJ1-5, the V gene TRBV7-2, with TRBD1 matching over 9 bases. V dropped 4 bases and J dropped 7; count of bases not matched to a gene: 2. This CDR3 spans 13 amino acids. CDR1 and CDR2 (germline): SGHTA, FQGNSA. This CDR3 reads CASSWTGVQPQHF. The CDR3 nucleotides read TGTGCCAGCAGCTGGACAGGGGTCCAGCCCCAGCATTTT.

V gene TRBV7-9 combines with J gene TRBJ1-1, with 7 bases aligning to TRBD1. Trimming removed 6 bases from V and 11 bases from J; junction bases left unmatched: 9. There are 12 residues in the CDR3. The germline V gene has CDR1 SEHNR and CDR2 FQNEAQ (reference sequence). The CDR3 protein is CASRSQGNSAFF. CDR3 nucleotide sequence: TGTGCCAGCAGATCACAGGGGAACTCGGCTTTCTTT.

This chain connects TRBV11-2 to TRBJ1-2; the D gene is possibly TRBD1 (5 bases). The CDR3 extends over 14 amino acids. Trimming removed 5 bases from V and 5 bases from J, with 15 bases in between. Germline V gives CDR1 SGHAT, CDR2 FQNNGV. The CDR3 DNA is TGTGCCAGCAGCAATCGACGGGGGTGGTATGGCTACACCTTC. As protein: CASSNRRGWYGYTF. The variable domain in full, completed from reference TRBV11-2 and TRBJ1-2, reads EAGVAQSPRYKIIEKRQSVAFWCNPISGHATLYWYQQILGQGPKLLIQFQNNGVVDDSQLPKDRFSAERLKGVDSTLKIQPAKLEDSAVYLCASSNRRGWYGYTFGSGTRLTVV.

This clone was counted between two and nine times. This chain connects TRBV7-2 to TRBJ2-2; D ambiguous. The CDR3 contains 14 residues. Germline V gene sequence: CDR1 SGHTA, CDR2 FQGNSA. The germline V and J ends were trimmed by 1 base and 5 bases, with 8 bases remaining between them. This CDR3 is CASSLDAETGELFF. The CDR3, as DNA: TGTGCCAGCAGCTTAGATGCCGAGACCGGGGAGCTGTTTTTT.

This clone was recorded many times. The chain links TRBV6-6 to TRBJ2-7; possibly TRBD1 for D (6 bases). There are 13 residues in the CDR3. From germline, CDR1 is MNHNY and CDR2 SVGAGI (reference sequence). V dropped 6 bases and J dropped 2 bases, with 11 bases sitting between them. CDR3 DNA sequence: TGTGCCAGCAGCTTGACAGGACCCTACGAGCAGTACTTC. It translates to CASSLTGPYEQYF.

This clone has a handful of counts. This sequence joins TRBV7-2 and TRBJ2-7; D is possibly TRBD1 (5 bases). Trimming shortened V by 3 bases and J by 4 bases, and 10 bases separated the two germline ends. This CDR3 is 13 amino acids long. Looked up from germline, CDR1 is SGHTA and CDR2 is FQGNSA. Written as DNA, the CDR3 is TGTGCCAGCAGCTTTCAGGGTAGTTACGAGCAGTACTTC. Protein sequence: CASSFQGSYEQYF.

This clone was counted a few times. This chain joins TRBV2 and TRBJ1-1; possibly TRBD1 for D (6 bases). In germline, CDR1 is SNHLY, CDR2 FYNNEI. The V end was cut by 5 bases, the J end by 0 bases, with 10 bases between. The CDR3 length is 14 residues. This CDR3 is CASSQWTVNTEAFF. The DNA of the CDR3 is TGTGCCAGCAGTCAATGGACAGTGAACACTGAAGCTTTCTTT.

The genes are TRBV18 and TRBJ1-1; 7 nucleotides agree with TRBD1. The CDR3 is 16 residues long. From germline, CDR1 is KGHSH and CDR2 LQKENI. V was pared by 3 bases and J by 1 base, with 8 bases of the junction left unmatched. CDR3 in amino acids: CASSPQGGGGNTEAFF. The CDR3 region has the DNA TGTGCCAGCTCACCGCAAGGGGGCGGAGGGAACACTGAAGCTTTCTTT.

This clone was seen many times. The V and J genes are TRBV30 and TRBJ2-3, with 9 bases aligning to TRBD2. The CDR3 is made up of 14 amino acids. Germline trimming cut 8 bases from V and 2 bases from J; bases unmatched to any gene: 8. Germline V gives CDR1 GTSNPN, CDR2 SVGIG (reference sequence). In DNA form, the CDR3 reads TGTGCCGGGAAACAGCGGGGGGACACAGATACGCAGTATTTT. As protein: CAGKQRGDTDTQYF.

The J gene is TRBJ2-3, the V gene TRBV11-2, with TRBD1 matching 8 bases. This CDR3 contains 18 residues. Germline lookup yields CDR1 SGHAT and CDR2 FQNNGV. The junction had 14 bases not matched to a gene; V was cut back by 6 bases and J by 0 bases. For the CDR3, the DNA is TGTGCCAGCAGTGGACAGGGAGCGAGTAAGATTAGCACAGATACGCAGTATTTT. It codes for CASSGQGASKISTDTQYF.

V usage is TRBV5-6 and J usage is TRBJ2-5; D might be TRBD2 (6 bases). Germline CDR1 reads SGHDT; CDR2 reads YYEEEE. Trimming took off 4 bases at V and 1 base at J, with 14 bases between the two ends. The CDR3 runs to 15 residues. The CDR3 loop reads CASSQNLASQETQYF. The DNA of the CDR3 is TGTGCCAGCAGCCAAAACCTAGCGAGCCAAGAGACCCAGTACTTC.